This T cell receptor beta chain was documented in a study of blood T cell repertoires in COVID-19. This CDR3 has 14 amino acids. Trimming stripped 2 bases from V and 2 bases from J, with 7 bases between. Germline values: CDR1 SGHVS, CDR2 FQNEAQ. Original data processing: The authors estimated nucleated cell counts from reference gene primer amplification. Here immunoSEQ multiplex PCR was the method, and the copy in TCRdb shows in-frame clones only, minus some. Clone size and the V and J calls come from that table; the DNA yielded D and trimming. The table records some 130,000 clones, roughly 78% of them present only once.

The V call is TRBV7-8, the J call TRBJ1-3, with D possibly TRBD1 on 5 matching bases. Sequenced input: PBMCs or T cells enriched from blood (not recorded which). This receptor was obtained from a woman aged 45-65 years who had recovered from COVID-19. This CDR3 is CASSLKGAGNTIYF. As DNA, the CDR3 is TGTGCCAGCAGCTTAAAAGGGGCTGGAAACACCATATATTTT.